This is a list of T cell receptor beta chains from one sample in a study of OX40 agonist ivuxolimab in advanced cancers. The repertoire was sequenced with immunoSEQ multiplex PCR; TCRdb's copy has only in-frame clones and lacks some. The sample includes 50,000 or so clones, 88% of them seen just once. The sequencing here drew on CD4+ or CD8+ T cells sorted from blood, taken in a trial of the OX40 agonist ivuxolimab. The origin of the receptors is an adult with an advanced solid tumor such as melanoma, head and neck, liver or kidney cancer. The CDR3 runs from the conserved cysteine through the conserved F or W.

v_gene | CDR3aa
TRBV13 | CASSIRLLAGGEQYF
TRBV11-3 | CASSLERYHEQYF
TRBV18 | CASSLRGLAGANTGELFF
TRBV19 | CATARTLGYEQYF
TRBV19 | CASTMGLAGVLSTDTQYF
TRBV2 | CASSEGLATYEQYF
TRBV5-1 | CASSLRAGQGALYEQYF
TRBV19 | CASSPITTGGLQPQHF
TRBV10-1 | CASSETSGSFREQFF
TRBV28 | CASSTGGAGTQYF
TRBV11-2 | CASSKLRGTGANVLTF
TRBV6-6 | CASSLKGGGSYNEQFF
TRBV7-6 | CASSLRGPYEQYF
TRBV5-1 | CASSEPGQGPYEQYF
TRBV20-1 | CSARNGETQYF
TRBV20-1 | CSAFQETQYF
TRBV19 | CATSNKGTYEQYF
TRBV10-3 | CAISGDRGGNTIYF
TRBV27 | CASRGLALPLGLETQYF
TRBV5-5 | CASSLVGSVGYEQFF
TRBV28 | CASSDGFYEQYF
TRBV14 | CASSQDGQVSYEQYF